A selection of T cell receptor beta chains follows, all from one sample in a study of Graves' ophthalmopathy and Graves' hyperthyroidism. TCRdb analysed the multiplex PCR reads with MiXCR anew, one entry per CDR3 protein. The sample gives more than 1,000,000 distinct CDR3 sequences, roughly 35% of which show up once; approximately 10% is in the top ten. Sequences were obtained from peripheral blood or thyroid tissue (not recorded which). The receptor set was obtained from an adult man with Graves' hyperthyroidism. CDR3s include the opening cysteine and the closing phenylalanine or tryptophan. The order of the fields is V gene, CDR3 protein.

V gene: TRBV12-3/TRBV12-4; CDR3 protein: CASSGAHTYEQYF
V gene: TRBV2; CDR3 protein: CASQPTGMLQPQHF
V gene: TRBV7-9; CDR3 protein: CASSFESGTQHF
V gene: TRBV19; CDR3 protein: CASSIKDSPISPYEQYF
V gene: TRBV7-8; CDR3 protein: CASSRGRTRETQYF
V gene: TRBV5-8; CDR3 protein: CASSLSAAHQPQHF
V gene: TRBV25-1; CDR3 protein: CASSGEGWVAGTYEQYF
V gene: TRBV30; CDR3 protein: CAWSFGSYEQYF
V gene: TRBV25-1; CDR3 protein: CASSYTGSGKNIQYF
V gene: TRBV5-1; CDR3 protein: CASSLQSGANTEAFF
V gene: TRBV20-1; CDR3 protein: CSAYVPGWDQPQHF
V gene: TRBV29-1; CDR3 protein: CSVAETALPTNYGYTF
V gene: TRBV5-6; CDR3 protein: CASSSTTSGAYYEQYF
V gene: TRBV7-9; CDR3 protein: CASSTNHREYTYEQYF
V gene: TRBV6-5; CDR3 protein: CASISSGHEQYF
V gene: TRBV7-9; CDR3 protein: CASSLAGVSNEQYF
V gene: TRBV29-1; CDR3 protein: CSVEVSGTGYEQYF
V gene: TRBV15; CDR3 protein: CATSRVGADNYGYTF
V gene: TRBV6-5; CDR3 protein: CASSYDGIYGYTF
V gene: TRBV6-5; CDR3 protein: CASREHPRRETQYF
V gene: TRBV7-8; CDR3 protein: CASRPQTGGNLGNGYTF
V gene: TRBV15; CDR3 protein: CATSADRVRGETQYF
V gene: TRBV9; CDR3 protein: CASSATGTQSSGANVLTF
V gene: TRBV29-1; CDR3 protein: CSVGQNRDNVLTF
V gene: TRBV5-4; CDR3 protein: CASSGALGDVF
V gene: TRBV20-1; CDR3 protein: CSARVETGGYNSPLHF
V gene: TRBV29-1; CDR3 protein: CSVTIGDQPQHF
V gene: TRBV5-1; CDR3 protein: CASSLARLATTEAFF
V gene: TRBV9; CDR3 protein: CASSVEAGGRSLHF
V gene: TRBV14; CDR3 protein: CASSQLGGSPLHF
V gene: TRBV27; CDR3 protein: CASRGVNTGELFF
V gene: TRBV20-1; CDR3 protein: CSAPEGGRETQYF
V gene: TRBV19; CDR3 protein: CASSPWGTGGTGELFF
V gene: TRBV7-2; CDR3 protein: CASSFSGASYEQYF
V gene: TRBV7-9; CDR3 protein: CASSDQVEAFF
V gene: TRBV7-9; CDR3 protein: CASSLKRESQETQYF
V gene: TRBV12-3/TRBV12-4; CDR3 protein: CASSFGGEINQPQHF
V gene: TRBV11-2; CDR3 protein: CASSLDPAVWEKLFF
V gene: TRBV7-2; CDR3 protein: CASSLATGMNSPLHF
V gene: TRBV7-7; CDR3 protein: CAIGRSSGANVLTF
V gene: TRBV6-5; CDR3 protein: CASSGEGGEKLFF
V gene: TRBV3-1; CDR3 protein: CASSQDGGMNTEAFF
V gene: TRBV7-9; CDR3 protein: CASSLSWDNQPQHF
V gene: TRBV20-1; CDR3 protein: CSASFSSSWGVNNSPLHF
V gene: TRBV29-1; CDR3 protein: CSARQGLREKLFF
V gene: TRBV19; CDR3 protein: CASNGGGGRAAYGYTF